This T cell receptor beta chain is from a study of shared clonotypes between healthy human individuals. Method: immunoSEQ multiplex PCR; TCRdb's copy keeps in-frame clones and lacks some. The profile shows 650,000 to 750,000 clones, 55% to 75% of them singletons. Overall study results and limits: Genetic and exposure-history diversity was limited by the few donors.

Worth noting for this clone: Its antigen remains unknown.

Sequences were obtained from memory CD4+ T cells sorted from blood. Documented subset: CD45RA-negative fraction. The receptor was isolated from a woman in her 30s in good health.

Here the CDR3 DNA reads TGTGCCAGCAGCCCCAGATATCGCAGGGCGGGCCAGCCCCAGCATTTT. The encoded protein is CASSPRYRRAGQPQHF. The V call is TRBV9, the J call TRBJ1-5, with a weak D call TRBD1 (5 bases). This CDR3 is 16 amino acids long. Germline-derived CDR1 and CDR2 are SGDLS and YYNGEE. V was pared by 4 bases and J by 7 bases, with 21 bases between. Drawing the rest from reference TRBV9 and TRBJ1-5, the complete variable domain is DSGVTQTPKHLITATGQRVTLRCSPRSGDLSVYWYQQSLDQGLQFLIQYYNGEERAKGNILERFSAQQFPDLHSELNLSSLELGDSALYFCASSPRYRRAGQPQHFGDGTRLSIL.